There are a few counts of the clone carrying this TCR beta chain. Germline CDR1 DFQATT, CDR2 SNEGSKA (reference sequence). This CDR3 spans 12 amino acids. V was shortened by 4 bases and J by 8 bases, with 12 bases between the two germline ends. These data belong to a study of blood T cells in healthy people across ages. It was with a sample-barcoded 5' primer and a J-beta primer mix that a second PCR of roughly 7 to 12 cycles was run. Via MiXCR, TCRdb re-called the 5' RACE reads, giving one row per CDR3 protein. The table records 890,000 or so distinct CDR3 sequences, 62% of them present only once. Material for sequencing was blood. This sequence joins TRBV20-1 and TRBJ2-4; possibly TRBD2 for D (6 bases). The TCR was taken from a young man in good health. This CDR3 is CSANYWGDIQYF. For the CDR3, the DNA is TGCAGTGCTAACTACTGGGGGGACATTCAGTACTTC.